The 7 T cell receptor beta chains below come from one sample, sequenced in a study of blood T cell repertoires in COVID-19. Measured with immunoSEQ multiplex PCR; TCRdb has only the in-frame clones, and not every one. Among 55,000 to 80,000 clones listed, roughly 89% were seen once. Input material: peripheral blood. These receptors all stem from a man aged 80 or over with acute or convalescent COVID-19.

The rearrangement joins TRBV6-2 or TRBV6-3 to TRBJ2-1; D is uncertain. The CDR3 consists of 16 residues. The V end lost 6 bases, the J end lost 0 bases, and 15 bases lay between the germline ends. Germline V lookup: CDR1 MNHEY, CDR2 SVGEGT. The CDR3 region has the DNA TGTGCCAGCAGCCGAAACTTCCTCCGCTCCTACAATGAGCAGTTCTTC. This codes for CASSRNFLRSYNEQFF.

J is TRBJ1-3 and V is TRBV7-9; D call uncertain. This CDR3 comprises 14 residues. The ends were cut back, 2 bases at V and 1 base at J, with 6 bases in the middle. Per germline, CDR1 SEHNR and CDR2 FQNEAQ (reference sequence). The CDR3 is CASSLTGSGNTIYF. The CDR3 DNA sequence: TGTGCCAGCAGCTTAACGGGGTCTGGAAACACCATATATTTT.

The V call is TRBV10-1, the J call TRBJ2-5, with D possibly being TRBD2 (5 bases). V was clipped by 5 bases and J by 4 bases, with 17 bases between them. This CDR3 region has 15 residues. Germline V gene lookup returns CDR1 WNHNN and CDR2 SYGVQD (reference sequence). CDR3: CASSSGIVGSETQYF. The CDR3 coding sequence is TGCGCCAGCAGTTCGGGAATCGTTGGGTCAGAGACCCAGTACTTC.

The V gene is TRBV24-1, the J gene TRBJ1-5; TRBD1 might be the D (5 bases). Deletions cut 7 bases from V and 8 bases from J, with 14 bases between. This CDR3 comprises 13 residues. Germline V gives CDR1 KGHDR, CDR2 SFDVKD. CDR3 sequence: CATSRVEGEPQHF. For the CDR3, the DNA is TGTGCCACCAGCAGGGTGGAAGGGGAGCCCCAGCATTTT.

Only one count was recorded for this clone. J is TRBJ1-4 and V is TRBV7-9; the match to TRBD1 covers 11 bases. V was pared by 4 bases and J by 11 bases, with 12 bases of the junction left unmatched. The length of the CDR3 is 16 residues. Germline V CDR1 and CDR2: SEHNR, FQNEAQ (reference sequence). The CDR3, as DNA: TGTGCCAGCAGCTGGGGGTCCCGGGACAGGGGGAGGAAACTGTTTTTT. This encodes CASSWGSRDRGRKLFF.

The chain couples TRBV5-5 to TRBJ2-7, with 8 bases that match TRBD1. The V segment lost 0 bases and the J segment 3 bases; nucleotides outside the gene matches: 2. CDR3 length equals 14 residues. Germline assignment: CDR1 SGHKS and CDR2 YYEKEE (reference sequence). CDR3 sequence (DNA): TGTGCCAGCAGCTTGGTCGACAGGGGCTACGAGCAGTACTTC. It is translated as CASSLVDRGYEQYF. The full variable domain, with the rest looked up from reference TRBV5-5 and TRBJ2-7, is DAGVTQSPTHLIKTRGQQVTLRCSPISGHKSVSWYQQVLGQGPQFIFQYYEKEERGRGNFPDRFSARQFPNYSSELNVNALLLGDSALYLCASSLVDRGYEQYFGPGTRLTVT.

The chain couples TRBV6-5 to TRBJ1-4, with 11 positions matching TRBD1. This CDR3 region has 15 residues. V trimming: 7 bases; J trimming: 8 bases; junction bases outside the gene matches: 9. Germline V gene lookup returns CDR1 MNHEY and CDR2 SVGAGI. The CDR3 is CASKILGTGGEKLFF. For the CDR3, the DNA is TGTGCCAGCAAGATCCTTGGGACAGGGGGGGAAAAACTGTTTTTT.